The 20 T cell receptor beta chains reported below all come from one sample, sequenced in a study of blood T cell repertoires in COVID-19. Assay used: immunoSEQ multiplex PCR; TCRdb lists only in-frame clones, some missing. The sample shows hundreds of thousands of clones, 85% of them seen only once. Sequenced input: peripheral blood. These receptors were obtained from a man aged 45-60 years with active or convalescent COVID-19.

This chain uses TRBV27 with TRBJ2-6, with 8 bases lining up with TRBD1. Germline V gene data show CDR1 as MNHEY and CDR2 as SMNVEV (reference sequence). The length of the CDR3 is 16 residues. Losses at the gene ends were 7 bases for V and 2 bases for J; bases not matched to a gene: 7. In DNA, the CDR3 is TGTGCCAGCACCCGACAGGGGCCCACTGGGGCCAACGTCCTGACTTTC. As protein: CASTRQGPTGANVLTF.

This clone was observed a handful of times. The V gene is TRBV28, the J gene TRBJ1-2; TRBD1 aligns across 8 bases. Germline CDR1 and CDR2: MDHEN and SYDVKM. There are 13 residues in the CDR3. Germline trimming cut 8 bases from V and 8 bases from J; bases unmatched to any gene: 10. The CDR3 coding sequence is TGTGCCAGCGCCAGGGGGCAGGGCGTCGGCTACACCTTC. Residues: CASARGQGVGYTF.

The rearrangement joins TRBV27 to TRBJ1-1; 9 nucleotides align to TRBD1. The CDR3 consists of 13 residues. The germline V gene encodes CDR1 MNHEY and CDR2 SMNVEV (reference sequence). V lost 5 bases and J lost 9; bases outside the gene matches: 7. CDR3 sequence reads: CASSPGTGWKAFF. The DNA of the CDR3 is TGTGCCAGCAGTCCCGGGACAGGGTGGAAAGCTTTCTTT.

This clone turned up a few times. V is TRBV28 and J is TRBJ2-3, with 13 bases matching TRBD2. J gave up 3 bases and V 4 bases, and 7 bases lay outside the gene matches. This CDR3 contains 17 residues. Germline CDR1 is MDHEN and CDR2 is SYDVKM. The CDR3: CASSSLAGGLRTDTQYF. CDR3 nucleotide sequence: TGTGCCAGCAGTTCACTAGCGGGAGGGCTAAGAACAGATACGCAGTATTTT. The full variable domain, completed using reference TRBV28 and TRBJ2-3, is DVKVTQSSRYLVKRTGEKVFLECVQDMDHENMFWYRQDPGLGLRLIYFSYDVKMKEKGDIPEGYSVSREKKERFSLILESASTNQTSMYLCASSSLAGGLRTDTQYFGPGTRLTVL.

This clone was seen more than once but under ten times. The chain uses TRBV3-1 (or the pseudogene TRBV3-2) and TRBJ2-1, with 9 bases matching TRBD2. The CDR3 contains 16 residues. V gave up 1 base and J gave up 7 bases; unmatched junction bases: 8. From germline, CDR1 is LGHDT and CDR2 YNNKEL (reference sequence). CDR3 amino acids: CASSQGVAGVGNEQFF. The DNA for the CDR3 is TGTGCCAGCAGCCAAGGCGTAGCGGGAGTAGGAAATGAGCAGTTCTTC.

The chain couples TRBV30 to TRBJ1-4; D unresolved. The CDR3 is made up of 12 amino acids. V was clipped by 8 bases and J by 2 bases, with 9 bases between them. Germline assignment: CDR1 GTSNPN and CDR2 SVGIG (reference sequence). The CDR3 sequence is CALVGTNEKLFF. CDR3 DNA: TGTGCCCTGGTCGGGACTAATGAAAAACTGTTTTTT.

This chain connects TRBV9 to TRBJ1-4, with 8 bases matching TRBD1. The V gene end was trimmed by 4 bases and the J gene end by 3 bases; junction bases not matched to a gene: 2. CDR1 and CDR2 from the germline V gene are SGDLS and YYNGEE. CDR3 length: 14 residues. CDR3: CASSKGQANEKLFF. As DNA, the CDR3 is TGTGCCAGCAGCAAGGGACAGGCTAATGAAAAACTGTTTTTT.

The chain links TRBV6-5 to TRBJ1-1, with a tentative D call TRBD1 (6 bases). The germline CDR1 and CDR2 sequences are MNHEY and SVGAGI. The CDR3 has 14 residues. The V and J ends lost 0 bases and 1 base respectively, with 6 bases between them. CDR3 region: CASSYSGANTEAFF. CDR3 coding DNA: TGTGCCAGCAGTTACTCGGGGGCGAACACTGAAGCTTTCTTT.

In regard to this clone: Other DNA sequences in this specimen translate into the identical CDR3. This chain connects TRBV3-1 (or the pseudogene TRBV3-2) to TRBJ2-7, with D unclear. The V end lost 1 base, the J end lost 7 bases, and 5 bases lay between the germline ends. The CDR3 consists of 11 residues. Germline CDR1 and CDR2: LGHDT and YNNKEL (reference sequence). CDR3 sequence reads: CASSQAREQYF. The CDR3 DNA is TGTGCCAGCAGCCAAGCGCGGGAGCAGTACTTC.

The J gene is TRBJ2-1, the V gene TRBV9; D is ambiguous. The germline CDR1 and CDR2 sequences are SGDLS and YYNGEE. The CDR3 is 13 amino acids. The germline V and J ends were trimmed by 4 bases and 8 bases, with 13 bases remaining between them. The CDR3 sequence is CASSPNGGDEQFF. The CDR3 DNA sequence: TGTGCCAGCAGCCCTAATGGCGGAGATGAGCAGTTCTTC. Combining the CDR3 with reference TRBV9 and TRBJ2-1 gives the whole variable domain DSGVTQTPKHLITATGQRVTLRCSPRSGDLSVYWYQQSLDQGLQFLIQYYNGEERAKGNILERFSAQQFPDLHSELNLSSLELGDSALYFCASSPNGGDEQFFGPGTRLTVL.

The J gene is TRBJ2-7, the V gene TRBV27; 7 bases map to TRBD1. Unmatched junction bases numbered 18, after V lost 2 bases and J lost 2 bases. Germline CDR1 and CDR2: MNHEY and SMNVEV (reference sequence). The CDR3 is 19 residues long. The CDR3 sequence: CASSLKFFRQGIGAYEQYF. In DNA, the CDR3 is TGTGCCAGCAGTTTAAAATTTTTCAGACAGGGAATCGGTGCCTACGAGCAGTACTTC.

The chain is built from TRBV19 and TRBJ1-2; no clear D. CDR1 is LNHDA, CDR2 SQIVND, per germline (reference sequence). Trimming shortened V by 3 bases and J by 5 bases, and 7 bases separated the two germline ends. The CDR3 has 12 residues. CDR3 in DNA: TGTGCCAGTAGTATTAATATTTATGGCTACACCTTC. It codes for CASSINIYGYTF.

V and J are TRBV20-1 and TRBJ2-1; TRBD2 matches at 9 bases. V lost 3 bases and J lost 6; bases outside the gene matches: 9. The CDR3 is 15 residues long. Germline CDR1 DFQATT, CDR2 SNEGSKA (reference sequence). The CDR3 nucleotides read TGCAGTGCTAGTTGGACTAGCGTAGGTAGCAATGAGCAGTTCTTC. It codes for CSASWTSVGSNEQFF.

The chain carries TRBV6-6 and TRBJ2-7, with 9 bases that match TRBD1. V was clipped by 8 bases and J by 3 bases; unmatched bases: 5. The CDR3 spans 13 residues. Germline loops: CDR1 MNHNY, CDR2 SVGAGI (reference sequence). CDR3 loop: CASSGTGNYEQYF. Here the CDR3 DNA reads TGTGCCAGCTCCGGGACAGGGAACTACGAGCAGTACTTC.

The chain recombines TRBV19 with TRBJ1-5; possible D gene TRBD1, 6 bases. The V end was cut by 6 bases, the J end by 1 base, with 10 bases between. This CDR3 has 14 amino acids. The germline gives CDR1 LNHDA, CDR2 SQIVND (reference sequence). CDR3 in amino acids: CASRRTASNQPQHF. CDR3 in DNA: TGTGCCAGTAGAAGGACAGCCAGCAATCAGCCCCAGCATTTT.

This clone was observed once. The chain uses TRBV4-1 and TRBJ1-4; D might be TRBD1 (6 bases). The length of the CDR3 is 15 residues. Trimming removed 3 bases at V and 5 bases at J, with 13 bases between. The germline V gene has CDR1 MGHRA and CDR2 YSYEKL. CDR3 sequence (DNA): TGCGCCAGCAGCCATCCCCAGGGGTTGAATGAAAAACTGTTTTTT. This translates into CASSHPQGLNEKLFF.

The gene calls are TRBV19 and TRBJ2-3, with 8 nucleotides matching TRBD2. The CDR3 length is 16 residues. V trimming: 3 bases; J trimming: 3 bases; junction bases outside the gene matches: 8. Germline V gene data show CDR1 as LNHDA and CDR2 as SQIVND (reference sequence). The DNA for the CDR3 is TGTGCCAGTAGTATGAGAAAGGTAGCGGGAACAGATACGCAGTATTTT. Residues: CASSMRKVAGTDTQYF.

This sequence joins TRBV5-3 and TRBJ2-3; 12 nucleotides agree with TRBD2. TRBV5-3 is sorted into the ORF group, with uncertain function. V was pared by 5 bases and J by 0 bases, with 7 bases of the junction left unmatched. The CDR3 length is 17 residues. The CDR3 sequence: CARRPRLAGESTDTQYF. CDR3 nucleotide sequence: TGTGCCAGAAGACCTAGACTAGCGGGAGAGAGCACAGATACGCAGTATTTT.

The V call is TRBV5-6, the J call TRBJ2-5; a possible D gene is TRBD2 (6 bases). The germline gives CDR1 SGHDT, CDR2 YYEEEE. Trimming stripped 4 bases from V and 5 bases from J, with 18 bases between. This CDR3 spans 15 amino acids. CDR3 loop: CASSAGIPRTETQYF. The CDR3 nucleotides read TGTGCCAGCAGCGCGGGGATCCCGAGGACGGAGACCCAGTACTTC.

The CDR3 region has the DNA TGTGCCAGCAGCTTAGATACGGGAACAGACAATGAGCAGTTCTTC. Its protein is CASSLDTGTDNEQFF. The chain links TRBV7-6 to TRBJ2-1; a weak D match, TRBD2 (5 bases). CDR3 length equals 15 residues. V was cut by 1 base and J by 5 bases, with 12 bases left in between. The germline V gene encodes CDR1 SGHVS and CDR2 FNYEAQ.